This T cell receptor (beta chain) was identified in a study of OX40 agonist ivuxolimab in advanced cancers. At the level of the study: Ivuxolimab, which patients received intravenously every 2 weeks, was dosed at 0.01 to 10 mg/kg. Partial responses, seen in three patients, involved one hepatocellular carcinoma and two cutaneous melanomas.

Profiled with immunoSEQ multiplex PCR; TCRdb holds only in-frame clones, not every one. The table records about 43,000 clones, around 85% of them present only once. V shed 4 bases and J 6 bases; nucleotides not matched to a gene: 3. Germline V gene lookup returns CDR1 WSHSY and CDR2 SAAADI. This CDR3 is 14 amino acids long. This specimen was CD4+ or CD8+ T cells sorted from blood, taken in a trial of the OX40 agonist ivuxolimab. V and J are TRBV10-2 and TRBJ1-4; 9 nucleotides align to TRBD1. This TCR came from an adult with an advanced solid tumor such as melanoma, head and neck, liver or kidney cancer. Here the CDR3 reads CASSAGTGYEKLFF. As DNA, the CDR3 is TGCGCCAGCAGTGCCGGGACAGGGTATGAAAAACTGTTTTTT.